This T cell receptor beta chain was found in a study of blood T cell repertoires in COVID-19. Study information: Samples came from the United States, Italy and Spain, spanning acute and convalescent COVID-19.

With V trimmed by 5 bases and J by 5 bases, 8 bases remained unmatched. Germline CDR1 SEHNR, CDR2 FQNEAQ (reference sequence). This CDR3 is built from 15 residues. The protocol was immunoSEQ multiplex PCR, while the TCRdb copy is restricted to in-frame clones and leaves out a portion. The sample gives 490,000 or so clones, over 75% of which show up once; less than 2% is in the top ten. Cohorts were based on clinical histories the participants reported. Each recovered donor of Cohort 3 presented with two negative PCRs, clearance, or symptom resolution. What was sequenced was PBMCs or T cells enriched from blood (not recorded which). The chain combines TRBV7-9 with TRBJ2-5, with 10 bases matching TRBD2. The TCR sequence derives from a middle-aged woman who had recovered from COVID-19. The CDR3 DNA reads as TGTGCCAGCAGCCCAATCCTAGCGGGAGTGGAGACCCAGTACTTC. Its protein product is CASSPILAGVETQYF.